The clone carrying this T cell receptor beta chain was picked up many times. The source of the sample is a study of blood T cell repertoires in COVID-19. The overall study: Researchers got acute and convalescent COVID-19 samples from the United States, Italy and Spain.

Sequencing was performed with immunoSEQ multiplex PCR; in TCRdb, only in-frame clones are kept and a portion is missing. Among approximately 110,000 clones listed, 85% were seen once. Germline CDR1 and CDR2: MNHEY and SVGEGT. The CDR3 is 16 residues long. The J segment lost 2 bases and the V segment lost 4 bases, leaving 10 bases of the junction unmatched. What was sequenced was peripheral blood. This receptor was identified in a human donor in a cohort sampled during active COVID-19. The rearrangement uses TRBV6-2 or TRBV6-3 and TRBJ2-7; 8 nucleotides agree with TRBD2. CDR3 nucleotide sequence: TGTGCCAGCAGTTTCGACCCGGGGGGGATTACCTACGAGCAGTACTTC. It is translated as CASSFDPGGITYEQYF.